The next 32 T cell receptor beta chains were all read from a single sample in a study of blood T cell repertoires in COVID-19 (dated by TCRdb to 2018 to 2020). Libraries were built with the immunoSEQ multiplex PCR assay. Not all clones reach the TCRdb copy of this immuneACCESS table, which keeps in-frame sequences only. Checked studies attribute under half of the gap to unresolved V genes and leave the rest unexplained. The sample has hundreds of thousands of clones on record, about 88% of them singletons. The ten top clones hold 2.1% of the sample. The sample comprised peripheral blood. These receptors all stem from a woman aged 40-49 years who had recovered from COVID-19.

The genes are TRBV11-3 and TRBJ1-6; 7 nucleotides match TRBD1. Germline CDR1 is SGHNT and CDR2 is YENEEA. V shed 5 bases, J shed 7 bases, and the junction held 8 bases outside the gene matches. The CDR3 extends over 15 amino acids. The CDR3 protein is CASSTVGTANSPLHF. CDR3 sequence (DNA): TGTGCCAGCAGCACAGTGGGGACAGCCAATTCACCCCTCCACTTT.

V is TRBV6-2 or TRBV6-3 and J is TRBJ2-2; TRBD2 agrees at 10 bases. The CDR3 spans 17 residues. Germline-derived CDR1 and CDR2 are MNHEY and SVGEGT. The ends lost 3 bases at V and 0 bases at J; junction bases unmatched: 4. Written as DNA, the CDR3 is TGTGCCAGCAGTTATCGGACTAGCGGAGCGAACACCGGGGAGCTGTTTTTT. Amino acid sequence: CASSYRTSGANTGELFF.

The DNA of the CDR3 is TGTGCCAGCAGCGCACCGGGACAGAACTCCTACGAGCAGTACTTC. Translation gives CASSAPGQNSYEQYF. The rearrangement uses TRBV6-5 and TRBJ2-7; 7 nucleotides align to TRBD1. V trimming: 6 bases; J trimming: 0 bases; junction bases outside the gene matches: 8. This CDR3 comprises 15 residues. CDR1 is MNHEY, CDR2 SVGAGI, per germline.

The chain combines TRBV5-1 with TRBJ1-2; D is uncertain. The CDR3 totals 14 residues. Germline V gene lookup returns CDR1 SGHRS and CDR2 YFSETQ. The V and J ends lost 0 bases and 5 bases respectively, with 11 bases between them. The CDR3 bases are TGCGCCAGCAGCTTGGACGGTTTTAATTATGGCTACACCTTC. Protein: CASSLDGFNYGYTF.

The chain links TRBV9 to TRBJ1-2; a weak D match, TRBD1 (6 bases). V was pared by 3 bases and J by 0 bases, with 21 bases between. This CDR3 contains 18 residues. Germline lookup yields CDR1 SGDLS and CDR2 YYNGEE. In DNA form, the CDR3 reads TGTGCCAGCAGCGCACACCCTCCAGGGGAAATAGCTAACTATGGCTACACCTTC. Residues: CASSAHPPGEIANYGYTF.

This clone was picked up one time. V is TRBV7-2 and J is TRBJ2-5; D unclear. Trimming left V 5 bases short and J 5 bases short, with 12 bases between. This CDR3 has 13 residues. Germline CDR1 reads SGHTA; CDR2 reads FQGNSA. Here the CDR3 reads CASSTSYGETQYF. The DNA for the CDR3 is TGTGCCAGCAGCACCTCATACGGGGAGACCCAGTACTTC.

The chain is built from TRBV6-5 and TRBJ1-5, with a tentative D call TRBD1 (5 bases). Deletions cut 2 bases from V and 2 bases from J, with 7 bases between. CDR1 is MNHEY, CDR2 SVGAGI, per germline. CDR3 size: 14 residues. The CDR3 nucleotides are TGTGCCAGCAGTTACGAACAGGGCAATCAGCCCCAGCATTTT. Encoded protein: CASSYEQGNQPQHF.

This chain links TRBV18 with TRBJ1-2; unclear D gene. Germline loops: CDR1 KGHSH, CDR2 LQKENI. The V gene lost 2 bases and the J gene lost 3 bases, with 7 bases spanning the gap. The CDR3 loop spans 13 amino acids. In DNA form, the CDR3 reads TGTGCCAGCTCACCAGGGCTGGACTATGGCTACACCTTC. Protein product: CASSPGLDYGYTF. Full variable domain (remainder filled in from reference TRBV18 and TRBJ1-2): NAGVMQNPRHLVRRRGQEARLRCSPMKGHSHVYWYRQLPEEGLKFMVYLQKENIIDESGMPKERFSAEFPKEGPSILRIQQVVRGDSAAYFCASSPGLDYGYTFGSGTRLTVV.

This sequence joins TRBV12-3 or TRBV12-4 and TRBJ2-7; no clear D gene. Trimming pared 1 base from V and 4 bases from J, leaving 5 bases between. The CDR3 contains 12 residues. The CDR3 loop is CASSLDNYEQYF. The DNA of the CDR3 is TGTGCCAGCAGTTTAGATAATTACGAGCAGTACTTC.

This clone was seen a single time. This chain joins TRBV7-9 and TRBJ2-3; 10 positions match TRBD2. The V gene's germline CDR1 is SEHNR and CDR2 FQNEAQ (reference sequence). Germline trimming cut 0 bases from V and 2 bases from J; bases unmatched to any gene: 8. The CDR3 is made up of 18 amino acids. CDR3 protein: CASSLAVTSGLLTDTQYF. The CDR3 bases are TGTGCCAGCAGCTTAGCAGTGACTAGCGGGCTCCTCACAGATACGCAGTATTTT. The variable domain in full, completed from reference TRBV7-9 and TRBJ2-3, reads DTGVSQNPRHKITKRGQNVTFRCDPISEHNRLYWYRQTLGQGPEFLTYFQNEAQLEKSRLLSDRFSAERPKGSFSTLEIQRTEQGDSAMYLCASSLAVTSGLLTDTQYFGPGTRLTVL.

This clone was recorded once. V and J are TRBV6-2 or TRBV6-3 and TRBJ2-7, with unresolved D. Germline CDR1 is MNHEY and CDR2 is SVGEGT. The V end lost 6 bases, the J end lost 3 bases, and 9 bases lay between the germline ends. The CDR3 has 12 amino acids. DNA for the CDR3: TGTGCCAGCAGCGCACAGCACTACGAGCAGTACTTC. Its protein product is CASSAQHYEQYF.

The chain joins TRBV7-9 to TRBJ1-2; D not certain. Between the trimmed V and J ends, which lost 5 bases and 2 bases, there was a span of 6 bases. This CDR3 is 12 amino acids long. Per germline, CDR1 SEHNR and CDR2 FQNEAQ (reference sequence). For the CDR3, the DNA is TGTGCCAGCAGCCCGGGGAACTATGGCTACACCTTC. Residues: CASSPGNYGYTF.

This chain links TRBV7-8 with TRBJ2-1; 7 positions agree with TRBD2. V dropped 5 bases and J dropped 6; count of bases not matched to a gene: 13. Germline CDR1 SGHVS, CDR2 FQNEAQ. This CDR3 is 16 amino acids long. CDR3 nucleotide sequence: TGTGCCAGCAGCCCCTCCCCGCGGGAGAGGCGCAATGAGCAGTTCTTC. Translated: CASSPSPRERRNEQFF.

The chain is built from TRBV7-2 and TRBJ2-3; TRBD2 aligns across 8 bases. Germline-derived CDR1 and CDR2 are SGHTA and FQGNSA. Trimming cost V 5 bases and J 0 bases; bases outside gene matches: 16. The CDR3 has 19 residues. CDR3 region: CASSPHGTSGLPSTDTQYF. The CDR3 DNA sequence: TGTGCCAGCAGCCCGCACGGTACTAGCGGTTTACCTAGCACAGATACGCAGTATTTT.

This chain joins TRBV3-1 (or the pseudogene TRBV3-2) and TRBJ2-7; D may be TRBD1 (6 bases). CDR3 length: 16 amino acids. V lost 4 bases, J lost 3 bases, and 19 bases lay in between. Looked up from germline, CDR1 is LGHDT and CDR2 is YNNKEL (reference sequence). The CDR3 spells CASSPQTGSPLYEQYF. The CDR3 DNA reads as TGTGCCAGCAGCCCCCAAACAGGGAGTCCCCTCTACGAGCAGTACTTC.

J is TRBJ1-2 and V is TRBV19, with D possibly being TRBD1 (5 bases). Germline lookup yields CDR1 LNHDA and CDR2 SQIVND (reference sequence). This CDR3 has 14 residues. Between the trimmed V and J ends, which lost 3 bases and 4 bases, there was a span of 12 bases. CDR3 bases: TGTGCCAGTAGTATCACCCCAGGGCGCTATGGCTACACCTTC. Translating gives CASSITPGRYGYTF.

This clone has more than one count but fewer than ten. This chain connects TRBV6-5 to TRBJ1-3, with TRBD1 identical over 9 bases. The ends lost 5 bases at V and 2 bases at J; junction bases unmatched: 7. This CDR3 comprises 16 residues. The germline V gene encodes CDR1 MNHEY and CDR2 SVGAGI. The CDR3 DNA reads as TGTGCCAGCAGTAACTGGGACAGGGTGGCTGGAAACACCATATATTTT. As protein: CASSNWDRVAGNTIYF.

The J gene is TRBJ2-2, the V gene TRBV27; tentatively, D is TRBD1 (5 bases). V was clipped by 1 base and J by 5 bases, with 8 bases between them. CDR3 size: 14 residues. CDR1 is MNHEY and CDR2 is SMNVEV in the germline V gene (reference sequence). The CDR3 loop reads CASSLFQGTGELFF. CDR3 DNA: TGTGCCAGCAGTTTATTCCAGGGTACCGGGGAGCTGTTTTTT.

The rearrangement links TRBV7-6 to TRBJ1-4; 10 bases map to TRBD1. The CDR3 extends over 15 amino acids. Trimming removed 1 base from V and 8 bases from J; junction bases left unmatched: 4. Per the germline V gene, CDR1 is SGHVS and CDR2 is FNYEAQ. The CDR3 DNA sequence: TGTGCCAGCAGCTTAGGACAGGGGGCGCGCGAAAAACTGTTTTTT. Its translation is CASSLGQGAREKLFF.

J is TRBJ1-1 and V is TRBV19, with 8 bases that match TRBD1. The junction had 9 bases not matched to a gene; V was cut back by 7 bases and J by 2 bases. Germline V lookup: CDR1 LNHDA, CDR2 SQIVND (reference sequence). This CDR3 is built from 15 residues. CDR3 protein: CASTPTGGANTEAFF. CDR3 sequence (DNA): TGTGCCAGTACCCCAACAGGGGGTGCCAACACTGAAGCTTTCTTT.

The chain couples TRBV27 to TRBJ2-7; tentatively, D is TRBD1 (5 bases). From germline, CDR1 is MNHEY and CDR2 SMNVEV (reference sequence). V was clipped by 4 bases and J by 3 bases, with 10 bases between them. CDR3 size: 13 residues. The CDR3 DNA follows: TGTGCCAGCAGTTATAGGGGATTCTACGAGCAGTACTTC. Its translation is CASSYRGFYEQYF.

The V gene is TRBV6-5, the J gene TRBJ1-2; 7 positions agree with TRBD1. This CDR3 region has 14 residues. Germline lookup yields CDR1 MNHEY and CDR2 SVGAGI. J gave up 4 bases and V 2 bases, and 4 bases lay outside the gene matches. Here the CDR3 reads CASSYRDSGYGYTF. The CDR3 nucleotides read TGTGCCAGCAGTTACAGGGACAGCGGCTATGGCTACACCTTC.

The rearrangement links TRBV6-5 to TRBJ1-2, with 7 bases that match TRBD1. Trimming took 5 bases from V and 1 from J; bases not matched to a gene: 7. The CDR3 runs to 15 residues. Per the germline V gene, CDR1 is MNHEY and CDR2 is SVGAGI. The CDR3 here is CASSRIGTVNYGYTF. Written as DNA, the CDR3 is TGTGCCAGCAGTCGAATCGGGACAGTTAACTATGGCTACACCTTC.

The rearrangement links TRBV11-2 to TRBJ2-7; D is unclear. Germline assignment: CDR1 SGHAT and CDR2 FQNNGV. This CDR3 is built from 13 residues. V lost 5 bases and J 2 bases, leaving 10 bases between the germline ends. CDR3 DNA sequence: TGTGCCAGCAGCCGAACCTACGCCTACGAGCAGTACTTC. It yields the protein CASSRTYAYEQYF.

V usage is TRBV9 and J usage is TRBJ2-5; possibly TRBD1 for D (6 bases). The length of the CDR3 is 15 residues. Trimming removed 1 base at V and 4 bases at J, with 14 bases between. The germline V gene encodes CDR1 SGDLS and CDR2 YYNGEE. The CDR3 nucleotides are TGTGCCAGCAGCGTATCTCAGGGGATCGGAGAGACCCAGTACTTC. It translates to CASSVSQGIGETQYF.

The rearrangement joins TRBV5-4 to TRBJ1-2; 9 nucleotides match TRBD1. CDR1 is SGHNT and CDR2 is YYREEE in the germline V gene (reference sequence). V trimming: 5 bases; J trimming: 8 bases; junction bases outside the gene matches: 16. The CDR3 loop spans 16 amino acids. The CDR3 coding sequence is TGTGCCAGCAGTTCACCGGGACAGGGTTCGAGTTGGGGCTACACCTTC. Its translation: CASSSPGQGSSWGYTF.

This chain uses TRBV29-1 with TRBJ1-2; 8 bases fit TRBD1. The CDR3 consists of 13 residues. V trimming: 6 bases; J trimming: 4 bases; junction bases outside the gene matches: 7. Germline V lookup: CDR1 SQVTM, CDR2 ANQGSEA. The CDR3 loop reads CSVKTDRAYGYTF. The DNA for the CDR3 is TGCAGCGTGAAGACGGACAGGGCCTATGGCTACACCTTC.

This clone was seen a handful of times. The chain has TRBV11-2 and TRBJ1-6; 10 nucleotides line up with TRBD1. The germline CDR1 and CDR2 sequences are SGHAT and FQNNGV. The CDR3 covers 18 residues. Trimming removed 0 bases from V and 8 bases from J; junction bases left unmatched: 10. This chain's CDR3 is CASSLEDRGYPGDSPLHF. The CDR3 region has the DNA TGTGCCAGCAGCTTAGAGGACAGGGGGTATCCAGGGGATTCACCCCTCCACTTT.

This clone has a single count. The CDR3 DNA sequence: TGTGCCAGCAGTCTAAGGGGACAGGCCTATGGCTACACCTTC. As protein: CASSLRGQAYGYTF. V is TRBV6-2 or TRBV6-3 and J is TRBJ1-2; TRBD1 matches at 8 bases. V lost 5 bases, J lost 4 bases, and 6 bases stayed unmatched. CDR1 and CDR2 from the germline V gene are MNHEY and SVGEGT. The CDR3 runs to 14 residues.

In this sample, this clone turned up once. This rearrangement joins TRBV2 to TRBJ2-7; 7 positions agree with TRBD1. Trimming removed 6 bases from V and 4 bases from J; junction bases left unmatched: 9. This CDR3 is 14 amino acids long. Germline CDR1 and CDR2: SNHLY and FYNNEI. CDR3 sequence: CASSSGTAIYEQYF. The CDR3 DNA reads as TGTGCCAGCAGCTCCGGGACAGCCATATACGAGCAGTACTTC.

This sequence joins TRBV11-1 and TRBJ1-1; weak D call: TRBD1 (6 bases). Germline V gene lookup returns CDR1 SGHAT and CDR2 FQDESV (reference sequence). V was shortened by 5 bases and J by 1 base, with 17 bases between the two germline ends. This CDR3 is 16 amino acids long. The CDR3: CASSPLRGGKNTEAFF. The CDR3 nucleotides read TGTGCCAGCAGCCCACTCAGGGGCGGCAAGAACACTGAAGCTTTCTTT. Variable domain in full (rest from reference TRBV11-1 and TRBJ1-1): EAEVAQSPRYKITEKSQAVAFWCDPISGHATLYWYRQILGQGPELLVQFQDESVVDDSQLPKDRFSAERLKGVDSTLKIQPAELGDSAMYLCASSPLRGGKNTEAFFGQGTRLTVV.

The chain combines TRBV7-9 with TRBJ2-5, with D perhaps TRBD2 (5 bases). CDR1 and CDR2 from the germline V gene are SEHNR and FQNEAQ (reference sequence). Trimming shortened V by 5 bases and J by 1 base, and 11 bases separated the two germline ends. CDR3 size: 14 residues. The CDR3 DNA is TGTGCCAGCAGCGTGGTCGGGATCCAAGAGACCCAGTACTTC. This encodes CASSVVGIQETQYF.